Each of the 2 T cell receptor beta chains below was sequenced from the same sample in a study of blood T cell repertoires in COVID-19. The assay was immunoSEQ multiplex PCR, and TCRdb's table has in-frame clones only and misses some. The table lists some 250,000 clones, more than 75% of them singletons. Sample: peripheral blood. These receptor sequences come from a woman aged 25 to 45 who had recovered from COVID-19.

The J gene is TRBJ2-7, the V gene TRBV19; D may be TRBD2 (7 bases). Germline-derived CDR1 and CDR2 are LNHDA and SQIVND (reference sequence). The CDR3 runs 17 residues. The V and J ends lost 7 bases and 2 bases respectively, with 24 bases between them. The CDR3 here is CASIRAASKGGAYEQYF. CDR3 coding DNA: TGTGCCAGTATTCGCGCCGCCTCCAAAGGGGGGGCCTACGAGCAGTACTTC.

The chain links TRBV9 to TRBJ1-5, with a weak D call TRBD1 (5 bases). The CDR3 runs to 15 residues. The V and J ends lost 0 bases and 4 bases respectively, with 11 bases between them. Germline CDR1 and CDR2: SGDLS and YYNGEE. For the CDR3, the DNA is TGTGCCAGCAGCGTAGGCCCGTCAGGGAATCAGCCCCAGCATTTT. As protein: CASSVGPSGNQPQHF. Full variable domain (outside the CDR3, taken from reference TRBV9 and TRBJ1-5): DSGVTQTPKHLITATGQRVTLRCSPRSGDLSVYWYQQSLDQGLQFLIQYYNGEERAKGNILERFSAQQFPDLHSELNLSSLELGDSALYFCASSVGPSGNQPQHFGDGTRLSIL.